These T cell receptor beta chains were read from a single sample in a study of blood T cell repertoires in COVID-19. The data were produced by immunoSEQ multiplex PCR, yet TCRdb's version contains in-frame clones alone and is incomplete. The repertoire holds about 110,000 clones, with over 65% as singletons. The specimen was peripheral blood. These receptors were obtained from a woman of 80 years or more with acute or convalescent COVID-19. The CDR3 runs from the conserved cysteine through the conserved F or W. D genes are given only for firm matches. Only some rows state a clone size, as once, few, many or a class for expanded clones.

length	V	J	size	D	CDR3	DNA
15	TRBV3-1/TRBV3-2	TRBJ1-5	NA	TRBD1	CASSLGQGGNQPQHF	TGTGCCAGCAGCCTGGGACAGGGGGGCAATCAGCCCCAGCATTTT
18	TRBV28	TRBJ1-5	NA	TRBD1	CASSFGEFQGAFNQPQHF	TGTGCCAGCAGTTTCGGGGAGTTCCAGGGGGCTTTCAATCAGCCCCAGCATTTT
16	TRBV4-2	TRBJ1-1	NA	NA	CASSQEGTRTRFLAFF	TGTGCCAGCAGCCAAGAGGGTACGAGGACACGGTTTTTAGCTTTCTTT
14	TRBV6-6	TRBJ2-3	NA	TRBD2	CASMQRGLTDTQYF	TGTGCCAGCATGCAGCGGGGGCTCACAGATACGCAGTATTTT
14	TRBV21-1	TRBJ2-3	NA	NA	CASSKFRMTDTQYF	TGTGCCAGCAGCAAATTCAGGATGACAGATACGCAGTATTTT
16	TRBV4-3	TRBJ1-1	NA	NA	CASSQGRGGLAAEAFF	TGCGCCAGCAGCCAGGGGAGGGGGGGGCTGGCGGCTGAAGCTTTCTTT
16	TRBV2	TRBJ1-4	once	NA	CASKDRAKTTNEKLFF	TGTGCCAGCAAGGACAGAGCTAAAACAACTAATGAAAAACTGTTTTTT
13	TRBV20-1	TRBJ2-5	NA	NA	CSASRDTRETQYF	TGCAGTGCTAGTAGGGACACGAGGGAGACCCAGTACTTC
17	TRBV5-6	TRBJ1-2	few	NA	CASIQQQGSRHNYGYTF	TGTGCCAGCATCCAGCAACAGGGCTCGCGACATAACTATGGCTACACCTTC
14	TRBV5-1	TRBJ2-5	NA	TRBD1	CASSLRAGGETQYF	TGCGCCAGCAGCCTCCGGGCAGGGGGAGAGACCCAGTACTTC
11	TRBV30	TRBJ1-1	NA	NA	CAWSREIEAFF	TGTGCCTGGAGTAGGGAGATTGAAGCTTTCTTT
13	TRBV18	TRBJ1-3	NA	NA	CASKISSGNTIYF	TGTGCCAGCAAAATTTCATCTGGAAACACCATATATTTT
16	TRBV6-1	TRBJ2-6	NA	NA	CASSEVVLSGANVLTF	TGTGCCAGCAGTGAGGTAGTACTCTCTGGGGCCAACGTCCTGACTTTC
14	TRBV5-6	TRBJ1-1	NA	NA	CASSIRDNGTEAFF	TGTGCCAGCAGTATCAGGGACAACGGCACTGAAGCTTTCTTT
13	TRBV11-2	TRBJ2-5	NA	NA	CASSLGAEETQYF	TGTGCCAGCAGCTTAGGGGCCGAAGAGACCCAGTACTTC
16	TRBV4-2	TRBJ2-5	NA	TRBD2	CASSLGEGLAGETQYF	TGTGCCAGCAGCCTCGGAGAGGGACTAGCGGGTGAGACCCAGTACTTC
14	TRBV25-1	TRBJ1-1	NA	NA	CASSDPTPNTEAFF	TGTGCCAGCAGTGACCCGACACCGAACACTGAAGCTTTCTTT
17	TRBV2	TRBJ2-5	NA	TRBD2	CASSEDVRRGARETQYF	TGTGCCAGCAGTGAGGACGTAAGGCGGGGGGCCCGGGAGACCCAGTACTTC
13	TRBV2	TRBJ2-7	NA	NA	CASLYRVSYEQYF	TGTGCCAGCCTGTACAGGGTTTCCTACGAGCAGTACTTC
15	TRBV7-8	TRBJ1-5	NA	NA	CASSLGRISNQPQHF	TGTGCCAGCAGCTTAGGGAGAATTAGCAATCAGCCCCAGCATTTT
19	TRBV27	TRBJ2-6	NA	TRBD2	CASSLVGQGTSSGANVLTF	TGTGCCAGCAGTTTAGTGGGGCAGGGGACTAGCTCTGGGGCCAACGTCCTGACTTTC
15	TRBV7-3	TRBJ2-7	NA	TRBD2	CASSQKVGGSDEQYF	TGTGCCAGCAGCCAGAAAGTGGGGGGGTCTGACGAGCAGTACTTC
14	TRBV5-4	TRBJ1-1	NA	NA	CASTPRGGFTEAFF	TGTGCCAGCACTCCCAGGGGCGGGTTCACTGAAGCTTTCTTT
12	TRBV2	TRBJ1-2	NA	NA	CASTLNSYGYTF	TGTGCCAGCACACTGAACAGCTATGGCTACACCTTC
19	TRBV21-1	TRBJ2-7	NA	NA	CASSPRTSVGLTSLWEQYF	TGTGCCAGCAGCCCGCGGACTAGCGTGGGGTTAACTTCTTTGTGGGAGCAGTACTTC
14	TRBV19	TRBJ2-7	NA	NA	CASSVGQIFYEQYF	TGTGCCAGTAGTGTAGGACAGATATTCTACGAGCAGTACTTC
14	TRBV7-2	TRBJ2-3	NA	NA	CASSQGWAADTQYF	TGTGCCAGCAGCCAGGGTTGGGCCGCAGATACGCAGTATTTT
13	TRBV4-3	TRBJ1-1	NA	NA	CASSPSDGVGAFF	TGCGCCAGCAGCCCCTCCGATGGAGTTGGAGCTTTCTTT